The 28 T cell receptor beta chains below were found in one sample sequenced in a study of cytotoxic CD8 clonotypes in ibrutinib-treated CLL. Using immunoSEQ multiplex PCR, the repertoire was profiled, and TCRdb retains in-frame clones only, with some absent. This sample yields tens of thousands of clones, of which about 64% are seen a single time; more than 4.5% belongs to the top ten. Sequencing used PBMCs, obtained after 12 months of ibrutinib treatment. The receptors were sampled from a human donor with chronic lymphocytic leukemia.

The chain employs TRBV6-7 and TRBJ1-1, with D perhaps TRBD1 (5 bases). TRBV6-7 is labeled an ORF, and its function is uncertain. This CDR3 has 15 amino acids. V lost 9 bases and J lost 4, with 21 bases in between. The CDR3 DNA reads TGTGCCAGGCGGGGGGGGAGCTTAGAGTCCACTGAAGCTTTCTTT. Translated: CARRGGSLESTEAFF.

The chain joins TRBV7-2 to TRBJ2-5, with 10 nucleotides matching TRBD2. This CDR3 spans 16 amino acids. Trimming cost V 6 bases and J 5 bases; bases outside gene matches: 12. Looked up from germline, CDR1 is SGHTA and CDR2 is FQGNSA. The CDR3 loop reads CASRSRLAGSGETQYF. The CDR3 nucleotides read TGTGCCAGCAGATCCCGACTAGCGGGTTCCGGGGAGACCCAGTACTTC.

The chain carries TRBV5-1 and TRBJ1-1, with D perhaps matching TRBD1 (6 bases). Per germline, CDR1 SGHRS and CDR2 YFSETQ. V was cut by 0 bases and J by 0 bases, with 18 bases left in between. The CDR3 runs to 18 residues. The CDR3 DNA sequence: TGCGCCAGCAGCTTGGCCCTGGGGGGGCGAATGATGAACACTGAAGCTTTCTTT. Its protein is CASSLALGGRMMNTEAFF.

This clone was detected only once. The chain couples TRBV6-5 to TRBJ1-5; D is undetermined. Germline CDR1 MNHEY, CDR2 SVGAGI. The CDR3 has 12 residues. V gave up 2 bases and J gave up 4 bases, with 3 bases separating them. The CDR3 DNA reads TGTGCCAGCAGTTACCGTAATCAGCCCCAGCATTTT. Translating it yields CASSYRNQPQHF.

In DNA, the CDR3 is TGTGCCAGCAGCTTAGCCGGGACAGGGGTGGGCTATGGCTACACCTTC. Amino acid sequence: CASSLAGTGVGYGYTF. J is TRBJ1-2 and V is TRBV7-2; 10 bases map to TRBD1. J was trimmed by 4 bases and V by 0 bases; bases with no gene match: 5. This CDR3 has 16 residues. Looked up from germline, CDR1 is SGHTA and CDR2 is FQGNSA.

This chain links TRBV5-4 with TRBJ2-3, with TRBD1 as a possible D gene (5 bases). CDR3 length: 16 amino acids. Germline V CDR1 and CDR2: SGHNT, YYREEE (reference sequence). The V end lost 0 bases, the J end lost 0 bases, and 11 bases lay between the germline ends. CDR3 sequence: CASSLGQGRSTDTQYF. The CDR3 region has the DNA TGTGCCAGCAGCTTGGGGCAGGGTCGAAGCACAGATACGCAGTATTTT.

The rearrangement links TRBV6-5 to TRBJ2-7; no reliable D call. V was shortened by 7 bases and J by 0 bases, with 13 bases between the two germline ends. This CDR3 is 14 amino acids long. The germline CDR1 and CDR2 sequences are MNHEY and SVGAGI. In DNA form, the CDR3 reads TGTGCCAGCATGAGGCAGCGCAGCTCCTACGAGCAGTACTTC. Protein product: CASMRQRSSYEQYF.

This clone turned up a few times. This chain connects TRBV20-1 to TRBJ1-1, with no clear D. The germline CDR1 and CDR2 sequences are DFQATT and SNEGSKA (reference sequence). V gave up 4 bases and J gave up 6 bases, with 6 bases separating them. CDR3 length: 10 amino acids. CDR3 in amino acids: CSAMDPEAFF. In DNA, the CDR3 is TGCAGTGCTATGGACCCTGAAGCTTTCTTT.

Of note for this clone: The germline gene is not matched at one end of the junction; a read error may be the cause. The V call is TRBV7-2, the J call TRBJ2-4, with 14 nucleotides matching TRBD2. The CDR3 runs to 18 residues. Germline-derived CDR1 and CDR2 are SGHTA and FQGNSA. DNA for the CDR3: TGTGCCAGCAGCTTAGTCCCGACTAGCGGGGGGGCCAGAAACATTCAGTACTTC. Translating it yields CASSLVPTSGGARNIQYF.

This CDR3 reads CASSQEAGRETQYF. The CDR3 DNA reads as TGTGCCAGCAGCCAAGAGGCAGGCAGGGAGACCCAGTACTTC. The chain is built from TRBV14 and TRBJ2-5; D ambiguous. The germline V gene has CDR1 SGHDN and CDR2 FVKESK. Trimming pared 0 bases from V and 5 bases from J, leaving 10 bases between. This CDR3 has 14 residues.

This clone has a handful of counts. The genes are TRBV11-2 and TRBJ1-2; D remains ambiguous. The CDR3 runs to 13 residues. V lost 1 base, J lost 5 bases, and 8 bases lay in between. Germline V gives CDR1 SGHAT, CDR2 FQNNGV. The CDR3 DNA follows: TGTGCCAGCAGCTTAGGCAATCGGTATGGCTACACCTTC. Translated: CASSLGNRYGYTF.

The chain has TRBV14 and TRBJ2-7; D uncertain. CDR3 length: 14 amino acids. The ends were cut back, 1 base at V and 3 bases at J, with 10 bases in the middle. CDR1 and CDR2 (germline): SGHDN, FVKESK. This chain's CDR3 is CASSQAGRIYEQYF. The CDR3 coding sequence is TGTGCCAGCAGCCAAGCGGGCAGGATCTACGAGCAGTACTTC. Together with reference TRBV14 and TRBJ2-7, the CDR3 gives the full variable domain: EAGVTQFPSHSVIEKGQTVTLRCDPISGHDNLYWYRRVMGKEIKFLLHFVKESKQDESGMPNNRFLAERTGGTYSTLKVQPAELEDSGVYFCASSQAGRIYEQYFGPGTRLTVT.

The chain combines TRBV19 with TRBJ1-5; D possibly corresponds to TRBD1 (5 bases). V dropped 3 bases and J dropped 0 bases, with 9 bases sitting between them. The V gene's germline CDR1 is LNHDA and CDR2 SQIVND (reference sequence). The CDR3 has 15 residues. CDR3 sequence (DNA): TGTGCCAGTAGTATTCCGGGGGATAGCAATCAGCCCCAGCATTTT. Translating it yields CASSIPGDSNQPQHF. The full variable domain, with the rest looked up from reference TRBV19 and TRBJ1-5, is DGGITQSPKYLFRKEGQNVTLSCEQNLNHDAMYWYRQDPGQGLRLIYYSQIVNDFQKGDIAEGYSVSREKKESFPLTVTSAQKNPTAFYLCASSIPGDSNQPQHFGDGTRLSIL.

The count of this clone is one. The chain couples TRBV5-4 to TRBJ2-7; D is ambiguous. The CDR3 is 13 residues long. The ends were cut back, 4 bases at V and 2 bases at J, with 10 bases in the middle. Germline CDR1 is SGHNT and CDR2 is YYREEE (reference sequence). The DNA for the CDR3 is TGTGCCAGCAGCCCGGGCCCGACCTACGAGCAGTACTTC. This encodes CASSPGPTYEQYF.

V usage is TRBV6-5 and J usage is TRBJ2-5; 8 bases agree with TRBD2. CDR1 is MNHEY and CDR2 is SVGAGI in the germline V gene. This CDR3 has 15 amino acids. With 11 bases clipped from V and 5 bases from J, the junction kept 16 bases outside the gene matches. This CDR3 reads CAALSSRGGRETQYF. CDR3 nucleotides: TGTGCCGCTCTATCGTCCCGGGGGGGCCGTGAGACCCAGTACTTC.

This chain's CDR3 is CAWSEGSDRNYGYTF. The CDR3 DNA sequence: TGTGCCTGGAGTGAAGGGTCAGACAGGAACTATGGCTACACCTTC. This chain uses TRBV30 with TRBJ1-2, with a tentative D call TRBD1 (6 bases). V was clipped by 1 base and J by 2 bases, with 14 bases between them. This CDR3 region has 15 residues. The germline CDR1 and CDR2 sequences are GTSNPN and SVGIG (reference sequence). Full variable domain (outside the CDR3, taken from reference TRBV30 and TRBJ1-2): SQTIHQWPATLVQPVGSPLSLECTVEGTSNPNLYWYRQAAGRGLQLLFYSVGIGQISSEVPQNLSASRPQDRQFILSSKKLLLSDSGFYLCAWSEGSDRNYGYTFGSGTRLTVV.

This clone was counted a few times. The rearrangement uses TRBV5-4 and TRBJ1-1; 11 bases map to TRBD1. This CDR3 has 15 residues. CDR1 is SGHNT, CDR2 YYREEE, per germline (reference sequence). After removal of 4 bases from V and 5 bases from J, the junction contained 7 bases not matched to a gene. The CDR3 nucleotides read TGTGCCAGCAGCCCCGCAGGGACAGGGGGGACTGAAGCTTTCTTT. Translation gives CASSPAGTGGTEAFF.

J is TRBJ1-2 and V is TRBV6-5, with D hard to call. The germline gives CDR1 MNHEY, CDR2 SVGAGI. This CDR3 spans 13 amino acids. The V end was cut by 4 bases, the J end by 1 base, with 7 bases between. The CDR3 here is CASSLGFNYGYTF. CDR3 DNA: TGTGCCAGCAGTTTAGGGTTTAACTATGGCTACACCTTC.

The V call is TRBV12-5, the J call TRBJ1-6; D gene ambiguous. V was cut by 3 bases and J by 13 bases, with 10 bases left in between. The CDR3 covers 12 residues. Germline CDR1 reads LGHNT; CDR2 reads FRNRAP. CDR3 sequence reads: CASGLDKGPLHF. The CDR3 coding sequence is TGTGCTAGTGGTTTAGATAAGGGTCCCCTCCACTTT. The full variable domain, its missing parts supplied by reference TRBV12-5 and TRBJ1-6, is DARVTQTPRHKVTEMGQEVTMRCQPILGHNTVFWYRQTMMQGLELLAYFRNRAPLDDSGMPKDRFSAEMPDATLATLKIQPSEPRDSAVYFCASGLDKGPLHFGNGTRLTVT.

This sequence joins TRBV6-5 and TRBJ1-1; 9 positions agree with TRBD1. The CDR3 loop spans 14 amino acids. Per germline, CDR1 MNHEY and CDR2 SVGAGI. With V trimmed by 6 bases and J by 1 base, 3 bases remained unmatched. CDR3 region: CASSRDRENTEAFF. CDR3 nucleotide sequence: TGTGCCAGCAGCAGGGACAGGGAGAACACTGAAGCTTTCTTT.

This clone was found a few times. V is TRBV4-2 and J is TRBJ1-2, with TRBD1 matching 8 bases. V gave up 4 bases and J gave up 8 bases; unmatched junction bases: 9. The length of the CDR3 is 14 residues. Germline assignment: CDR1 LGHNA and CDR2 YNFKEQ. The CDR3 nucleotides are TGTGCCAGCAGCCGATCCGACAGGGGAGAAGGCTACACCTTC. This translates into CASSRSDRGEGYTF.

J is TRBJ2-7 and V is TRBV11-3; perhaps TRBD2 as D (7 bases). The V end was cut by 4 bases, the J end by 6 bases, with 13 bases between. CDR3 length equals 13 residues. CDR1 SGHNT and CDR2 YENEEA come from the germline V gene. In DNA form, the CDR3 reads TGTGCCAGCAGCTCTGGGGGGGCAGGCGAGCAGTACTTC. Translated: CASSSGGAGEQYF.

This rearrangement joins TRBV11-2 to TRBJ1-6; D remains unclear. Germline loops: CDR1 SGHAT, CDR2 FQNNGV. Trimming shortened V by 1 base and J by 7 bases, and 11 bases separated the two germline ends. The length of the CDR3 is 15 residues. The CDR3 spells CASSLVGQRNSPLHF. CDR3 DNA: TGTGCCAGCAGCTTAGTAGGGCAGAGGAATTCACCCCTCCACTTT.

This clone was seen once. The V gene is TRBV2, the J gene TRBJ2-3; 14 bases map to TRBD2. CDR3 length equals 17 residues. The trim removed 8 bases at V and 6 bases at J, leaving 13 bases unmatched. The germline gives CDR1 SNHLY, CDR2 FYNNEI. CDR3 nucleotide sequence: TGTGCCAGCGGGGGACTAGCGGGGGCGGCCTCCAGGGATACGCAGTATTTT. Protein: CASGGLAGAASRDTQYF.

The V and J genes are TRBV23-1 and TRBJ1-2, with 12 nucleotides matching TRBD1. TRBV23-1 is noted as an ORF with a role that remains uncertain. This CDR3 is 17 amino acids long. After removal of 0 bases from V and 4 bases from J, the junction contained 6 bases not matched to a gene. CDR3 amino acids: CASSQSTGQGARYGYTF. The CDR3 nucleotides read TGCGCCAGCAGTCAATCGACGGGACAGGGGGCGCGCTATGGCTACACCTTC.

The chain links TRBV10-3 to TRBJ1-1, with D maybe TRBD1 (5 bases). This CDR3 is 12 amino acids long. V was clipped by 4 bases and J by 11 bases, with 14 bases between them. Per the germline V gene, CDR1 is ENHRY and CDR2 is SYGVKD. CDR3 sequence reads: CAISGRMGDAFF. The CDR3 bases are TGTGCCATCAGTGGTCGAATGGGGGACGCTTTCTTT.

This clone was seen more than once but under ten times. The rearrangement uses TRBV27 and TRBJ1-2; unclear D gene. Germline CDR1 is MNHEY and CDR2 is SMNVEV (reference sequence). Deletions cut 7 bases from V and 7 bases from J, with 16 bases between. CDR3 length: 13 amino acids. The CDR3 bases are TGTGCCAGCAACCCCGGACTTGGCGTTGGCTACACCTTC. Translated, it gives CASNPGLGVGYTF.

The chain combines TRBV18 with TRBJ2-7, with D unclear. Trimming removed 4 bases at V and 0 bases at J, with 4 bases between. The germline V gene has CDR1 KGHSH and CDR2 LQKENI. The CDR3 runs 12 residues. CDR3 region: CASSQSSYEQYF. The CDR3 bases are TGTGCCAGCTCACAGTCCTCCTACGAGCAGTACTTC.